This T cell receptor beta chain was sequenced during a study of shared clonotypes between healthy human individuals (dated by TCRdb to between 2020 and 2021). Background for the entire study: The cohort included three men and a couple of women between 18 and 49 years of age. For each donor, CD4 naive and CD4 memory were each given three plates, CD8 naive was given two plates, and CD8 memory was given one plate. To estimate repertoire size and how much clonotypes are shared between individuals, the study performed deep sequencing of blood TCR repertoires from roughly five healthy adults. Libraries were prepared and TCR repertoires were sequenced by different laboratories using diverse techniques, in order to increase sequencing depth and limit assay-specific biases. Each donor's leukapheresis produced roughly between roughly 0.85 and 10 billion PBMCs.

The germline V gene (reference sequence) yields SEHNR for CDR1 and FQNEAQ for CDR2. The CDR3 starts with the cysteine, ends with the phenylalanine, and has 15 residues. Of all the DNA, just the CDR3 is kept, 45 bases in frame from base 1. V and J are trimmed by 1 base and 15 bases, and the gene matches miss 12 bases of the junction. The donors were healthy, HIV-negative adults who had no recently reported acute infections or vaccinations. Every donor was a Caucasian adult residing in Nashville, Tennessee, USA. Magnetic negative selection was used to enrich CD4+ T cells, after which naive cells were positively selected on CD45RA and the negative fraction became the memory subset. After blood collection by leukapheresis, PBMCs were isolated using Ficoll-Histopaque density gradient centrifugation and then cryopreserved in the vapor phase of liquid nitrogen. Purity and quantity of every magnetically sorted T cell population were checked by analytical flow cytometry. Genomic DNA was isolated from every sorted fraction and measured by UV absorbance on a Nanodrop 2000c.

TCR CDR3 regions were amplified from genomic DNA by multiplex PCR using the deep immunoSEQ assay. For each cell subset, the extracted genomic DNA was distributed evenly across all wells of several immunoSEQ 96-well plates, and each plate served as one replicate. For sorted subsets, about 200 ng genomic DNA, equal to about 30,000 T cell genomes, was loaded into each replicate PCR. Purified libraries were measured with a Qubit 3.0 fluorometer, size-checked on a Bioanalyzer 2100, and measured again with the KAPA Library Quantification kit. Every immunoSEQ 96-well plate was sequenced on a dedicated single-read 150-cycle Illumina NextSeq 550 flow cell. Under the source paper's analysis protocol: Because only junctional sequences without quality scores were contained in the immunoSEQ output, filtering matching that applied to full-length reads could not be performed. To assign V/J genes and CDR3, sequences were annotated using PyIR, a Python wrapper for IgBLAST v1.9, with IMGT germline references. Reads were filtered out if the reads had weak V/J assignments (E-value above 1e-6), no CDR3, stop codons, out-of-frame junctions, or ambiguous translated residues. V3J clonotypes were defined as sequences sharing the same inferred V gene, J gene, and CDR3 amino acid sequence. Percentage overlap between repertoires was computed as shared unique clonotypes divided by the size of the smaller repertoire. Repertoire richness was assessed with RTK rarefaction, the Chao1 estimator, and Recon v2.1 estimates of unobserved clonotypes. Generation probabilities for all TCRbeta clonotypes obtained by the gDNA method from a few donors were computed using OLGA. Held by TCRdb, this immuneACCESS table contains in-frame sequences only and omits some clones. Under half of the omission traces to an unresolved V gene where checked; the cause of the rest is unknown. From that table come the V and J calls and clone size; the DNA was used to work out D and trimming. Here the sample has 2.3 million or so clones; 90% to 95% occur a single time. The ten top clones hold around 0.4% of the sample.

Points on this clone: Its cognate antigen has yet to be identified. Within one base of it there is no much larger clone, and no base qualities were kept.

What the authors observed across the whole study: Because the study included a small number of donors, the genetic and exposure-history diversity represented was limited. Only blood was sampled, and tissue TCR repertoires likely differ from those in blood. Pairwise subsampling indicated that sequencing depth was expected to affect the degree of clonotype sharing among donors. When several donors were compared, the shared fraction of clonotypes was around 5.1% for naive CD4, roughly 3.4% for naive CD8, roughly 2.3% for memory CD4, and 0.35% to 0.5% for memory CD8. Rarefaction of sorted-subset datasets indicated incomplete sequencing despite the large sequencing depth. Compared with non-shared clonotypes, clonotypes shared by all four sorted-subset donors had higher generation probabilities. Estimated clonotype richness was generally larger for naive than for memory subsets.

The sample consisted of naive CD4+ T cells from PBMCs. This specimen's cell subset or site label, interpreted: CD45RA+ positively selected. This chain joins TRBV7-9 to TRBJ2-4, with 10 bases aligning to TRBD2. The clonotype originates from a man younger than 35 in good health. Some clones in this sample may be carry-over from other donors' samples. In nucleotides, the sequence is TGTGCCAGCAGCTTAGGGGCCCAGCGGGAGGGCCGGTGGTACTTC. Its protein is CASSLGAQREGRWYF. When the CDR3 is completed using the reference TRBV7-9 and TRBJ2-4 genes on either side, the full variable domain is DTGVSQNPRHKITKRGQNVTFRCDPISEHNRLYWYRQTLGQGPEFLTYFQNEAQLEKSRLLSDRFSAERPKGSFSTLEIQRTEQGDSAMYLCASSLGAQREGRWYFGAGTRLSVL.